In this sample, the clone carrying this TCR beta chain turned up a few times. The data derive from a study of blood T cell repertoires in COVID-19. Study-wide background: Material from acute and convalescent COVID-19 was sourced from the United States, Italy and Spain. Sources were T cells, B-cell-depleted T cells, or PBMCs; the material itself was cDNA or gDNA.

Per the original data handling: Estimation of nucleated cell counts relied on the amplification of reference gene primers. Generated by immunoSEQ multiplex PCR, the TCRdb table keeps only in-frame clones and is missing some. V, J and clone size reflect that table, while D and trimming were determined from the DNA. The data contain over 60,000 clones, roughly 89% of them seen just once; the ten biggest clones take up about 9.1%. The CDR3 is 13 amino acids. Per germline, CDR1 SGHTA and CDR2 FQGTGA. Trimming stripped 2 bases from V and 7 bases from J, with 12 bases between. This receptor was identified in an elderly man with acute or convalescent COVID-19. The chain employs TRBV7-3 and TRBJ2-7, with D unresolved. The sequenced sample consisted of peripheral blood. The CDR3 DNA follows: TGTGCCAGCAGCTTAGGGCCTGGGTTGGAGCAGTACTTC. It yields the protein CASSLGPGLEQYF.